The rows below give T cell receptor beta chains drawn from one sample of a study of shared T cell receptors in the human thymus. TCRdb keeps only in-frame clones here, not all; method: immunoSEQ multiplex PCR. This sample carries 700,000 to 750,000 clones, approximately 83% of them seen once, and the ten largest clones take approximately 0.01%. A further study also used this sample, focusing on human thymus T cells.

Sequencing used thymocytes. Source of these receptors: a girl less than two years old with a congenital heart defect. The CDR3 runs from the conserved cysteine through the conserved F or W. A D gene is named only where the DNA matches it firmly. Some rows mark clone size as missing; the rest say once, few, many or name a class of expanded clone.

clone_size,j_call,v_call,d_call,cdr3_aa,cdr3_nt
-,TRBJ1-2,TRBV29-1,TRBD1,CSVEDRRGRLYYGYTF,TGCAGCGTTGAAGATCGGAGGGGGCGCCTCTATTATGGCTACACCTTC
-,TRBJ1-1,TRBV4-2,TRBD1,CASSQGQSNTEAFF,TGTGCCAGCAGCCAGGGACAGAGTAACACTGAAGCTTTCTTT
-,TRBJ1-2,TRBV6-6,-,CASSWGQLIENYGYTF,TGTGCCAGCAGTTGGGGGCAGCTTATCGAAAACTATGGCTACACCTTC
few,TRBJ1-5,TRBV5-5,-,CASSLGVGTTWPQHF,TGTGCCAGCAGCTTGGGGGTGGGCACGACGTGGCCCCAGCATTTT
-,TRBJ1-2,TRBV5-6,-,CASSLLWQAYGYTF,TGTGCCAGCAGCTTGTTGTGGCAGGCCTATGGCTACACCTTC
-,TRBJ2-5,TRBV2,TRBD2,CASSDKTSGTLQETQYF,TGTGCCAGCAGTGATAAGACTAGCGGAACCTTACAAGAGACCCAGTACTTC
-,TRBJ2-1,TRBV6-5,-,CASSPGAPENEQFF,TGTGCCAGCAGTCCAGGGGCCCCAGAGAATGAGCAGTTCTTC
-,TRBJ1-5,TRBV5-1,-,CASSLWGDGNQPQHF,TGCGCCAGCAGCTTGTGGGGGGATGGCAATCAGCCCCAGCATTTT
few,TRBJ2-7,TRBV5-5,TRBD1,CASSFRDRGSHEQYF,TGTGCCAGCAGCTTCCGGGACAGGGGGTCCCACGAGCAGTACTTC
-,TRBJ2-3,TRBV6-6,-,CASSVSRSTDTQYF,TGTGCCAGCAGTGTTTCCAGGAGCACAGATACGCAGTATTTT
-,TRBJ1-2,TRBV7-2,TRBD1,CASSVRDRGGGYTF,TGTGCCAGCAGCGTCCGGGACAGGGGAGGGGGCTACACCTTC
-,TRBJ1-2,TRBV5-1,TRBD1,CASSLSGTGRRGYTF,TGCGCCAGCAGCTTGTCTGGGACAGGGCGGCGTGGCTACACCTTC
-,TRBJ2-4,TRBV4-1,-,CASSQSTKEAKNIQYF,TGCGCCAGCAGCCAAAGTACTAAAGAAGCCAAAAACATTCAGTACTTC
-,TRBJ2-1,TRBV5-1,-,CASSSDNEQFF,TGCGCCAGCAGCTCTGACAATGAGCAGTTCTTC
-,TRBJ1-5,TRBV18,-,CASSPQGCGQPQHF,TGTGCCAGCTCGCCCCAGGGTTGTGGTCAGCCCCAGCATTTT
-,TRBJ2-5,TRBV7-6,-,CASSKTGAETQYF,TGTGCCAGCAGCAAAACAGGCGCGGAGACCCAGTACTTC
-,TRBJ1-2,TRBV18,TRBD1,CASSPPTGISYGYTF,TGTGCCAGCTCGCCACCGACAGGGATAAGCTATGGCTACACCTTC
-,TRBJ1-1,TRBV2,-,CASNTGRGNTEAFF,TGTGCCAGCAATACAGGGAGGGGGAACACTGAAGCTTTCTTT
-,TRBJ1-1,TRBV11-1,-,CASSLWTSTNTEAFF,TGTGCCAGCAGCCTCTGGACAAGCACGAACACTGAAGCTTTCTTT
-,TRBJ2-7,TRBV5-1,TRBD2,CASSAGLAGGPRHEQYF,TGCGCCAGCAGCGCCGGACTAGCGGGGGGCCCTCGCCACGAGCAGTACTTC
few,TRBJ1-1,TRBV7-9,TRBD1,CASSLGGTGVSEAFF,TGTGCCAGCAGCTTAGGGGGGACAGGGGTTTCTGAAGCTTTCTTT
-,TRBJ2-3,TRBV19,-,CASSKWAGWADTQYF,TGTGCCAGTAGTAAATGGGCAGGTTGGGCAGATACGCAGTATTTT